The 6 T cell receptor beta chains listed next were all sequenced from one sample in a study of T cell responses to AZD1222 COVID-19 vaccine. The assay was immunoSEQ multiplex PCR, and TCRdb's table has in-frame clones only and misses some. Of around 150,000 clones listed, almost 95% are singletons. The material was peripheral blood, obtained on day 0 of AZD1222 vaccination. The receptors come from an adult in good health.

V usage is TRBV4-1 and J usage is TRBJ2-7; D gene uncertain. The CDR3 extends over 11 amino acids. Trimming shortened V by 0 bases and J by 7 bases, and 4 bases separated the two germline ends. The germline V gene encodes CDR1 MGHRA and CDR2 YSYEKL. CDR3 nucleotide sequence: TGCGCCAGCAGCCAAGATGGGGAGCAGTACTTC. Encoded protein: CASSQDGEQYF.

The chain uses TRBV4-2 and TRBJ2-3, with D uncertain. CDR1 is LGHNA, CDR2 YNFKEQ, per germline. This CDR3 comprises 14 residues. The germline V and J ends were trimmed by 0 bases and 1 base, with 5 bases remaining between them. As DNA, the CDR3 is TGTGCCAGCAGCCAAGATCAGGGCACAGATACGCAGTATTTT. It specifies CASSQDQGTDTQYF.

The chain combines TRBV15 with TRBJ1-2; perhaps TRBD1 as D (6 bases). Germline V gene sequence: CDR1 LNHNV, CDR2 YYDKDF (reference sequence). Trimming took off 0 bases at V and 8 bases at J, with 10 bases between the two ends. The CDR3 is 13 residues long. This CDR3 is CATSRDPGAGYTF. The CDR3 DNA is TGTGCCACCAGCAGAGACCCGGGGGCCGGCTACACCTTC.

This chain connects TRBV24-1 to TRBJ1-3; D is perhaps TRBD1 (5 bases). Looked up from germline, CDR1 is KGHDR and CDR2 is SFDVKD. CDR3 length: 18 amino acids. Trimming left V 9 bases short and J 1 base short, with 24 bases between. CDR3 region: CATQALGTDEPSGNTIYF. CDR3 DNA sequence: TGTGCCACCCAAGCCCTCGGGACGGACGAGCCATCTGGAAACACCATATATTTT.

Here the CDR3 reads CATKGDSAEAFF. DNA for the CDR3: TGTGCCACCAAGGGAGATAGTGCTGAAGCTTTCTTT. This chain joins TRBV15 and TRBJ1-1; no clear D gene. This CDR3 comprises 12 residues. The germline V gene has CDR1 LNHNV and CDR2 YYDKDF (reference sequence). V was pared by 7 bases and J by 6 bases, with 12 bases between.

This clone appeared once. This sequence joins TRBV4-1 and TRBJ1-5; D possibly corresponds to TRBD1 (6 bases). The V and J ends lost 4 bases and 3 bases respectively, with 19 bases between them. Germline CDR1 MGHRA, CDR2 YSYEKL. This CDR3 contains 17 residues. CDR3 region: CASSLTPASGDNQPQHF. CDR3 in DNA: TGCGCCAGCAGCCTAACCCCGGCATCAGGGGACAATCAGCCCCAGCATTTT.